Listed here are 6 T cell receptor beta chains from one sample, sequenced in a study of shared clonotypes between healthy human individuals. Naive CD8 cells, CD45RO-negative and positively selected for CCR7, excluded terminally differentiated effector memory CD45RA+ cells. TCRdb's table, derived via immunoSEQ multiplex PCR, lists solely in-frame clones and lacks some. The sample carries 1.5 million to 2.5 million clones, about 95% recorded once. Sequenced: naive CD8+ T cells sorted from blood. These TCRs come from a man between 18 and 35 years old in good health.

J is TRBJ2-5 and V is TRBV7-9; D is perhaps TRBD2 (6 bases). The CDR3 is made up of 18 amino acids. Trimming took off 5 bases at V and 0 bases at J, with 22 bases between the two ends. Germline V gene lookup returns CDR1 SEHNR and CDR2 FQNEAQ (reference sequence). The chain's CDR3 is CASSLTLEGGQYQETQYF. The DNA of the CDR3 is TGTGCCAGCAGCCTTACGCTGGAGGGTGGACAATACCAAGAGACCCAGTACTTC.

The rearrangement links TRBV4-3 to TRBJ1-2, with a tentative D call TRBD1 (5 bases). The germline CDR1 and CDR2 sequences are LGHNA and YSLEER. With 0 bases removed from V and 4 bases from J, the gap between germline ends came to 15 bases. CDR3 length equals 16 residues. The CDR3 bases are TGCGCCAGCAGCCAAGACGAAACAGGAGGACCCTATGGCTACACCTTC. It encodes CASSQDETGGPYGYTF.

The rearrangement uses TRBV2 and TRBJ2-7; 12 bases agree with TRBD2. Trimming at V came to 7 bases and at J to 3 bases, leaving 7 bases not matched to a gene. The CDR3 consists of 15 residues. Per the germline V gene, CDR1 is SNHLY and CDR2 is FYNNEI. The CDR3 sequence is CASTRLAGVGYEQYF. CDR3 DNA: TGTGCCAGCACTCGACTAGCGGGAGTAGGCTACGAGCAGTACTTC. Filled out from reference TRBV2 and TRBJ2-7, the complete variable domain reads EPEVTQTPSHQVTQMGQEVILRCVPISNHLYFYWYRQILGQKVEFLVSFYNNEISEKSEIFDDQFSVERPDGSNFTLKIRSTKLEDSAMYFCASTRLAGVGYEQYFGPGTRLTVT.

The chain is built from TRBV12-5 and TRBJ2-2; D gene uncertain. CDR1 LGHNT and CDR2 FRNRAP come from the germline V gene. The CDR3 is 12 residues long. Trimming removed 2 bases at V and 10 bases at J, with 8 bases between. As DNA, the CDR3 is TGTGCTAGTGGTTTGCCCTATTCGGAGCTGTTTTTT. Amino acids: CASGLPYSELFF.

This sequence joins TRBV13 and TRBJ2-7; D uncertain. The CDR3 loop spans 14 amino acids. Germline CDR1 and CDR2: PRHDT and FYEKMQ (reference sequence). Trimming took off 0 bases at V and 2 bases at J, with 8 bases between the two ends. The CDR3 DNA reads TGTGCCAGCAGCTTAGGGCCGGCCACCTACGAGCAGTACTTC. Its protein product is CASSLGPATYEQYF.

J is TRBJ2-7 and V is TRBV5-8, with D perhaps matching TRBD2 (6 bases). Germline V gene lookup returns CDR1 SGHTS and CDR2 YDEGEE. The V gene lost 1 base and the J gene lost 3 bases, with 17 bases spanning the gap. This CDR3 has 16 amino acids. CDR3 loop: CASSLFQLAGFYEQYF. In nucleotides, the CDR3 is TGTGCCAGCAGCTTGTTTCAACTAGCTGGTTTCTACGAGCAGTACTTC.